This entry concerns a single TCR beta chain. Antigen: not known. The split of CD4+ cells yielded CD45RA+ naive and CD45RA-negative memory subsets. Trimming cost V 1 base and J 6 bases; bases outside gene matches: 4. The CDR3 sequence is 14 residues long. In germline, CDR1 is SGHNT, CDR2 YYREEE (reference sequence). Clones were sequenced by immunoSEQ multiplex PCR, and TCRdb holds only the in-frame ones, with some missing. This table holds around 940,000 clones, approximately 80% found once. This sample was taken from a study of shared clonotypes between healthy human individuals. General observations from the study: Clonotype sharing among the donors was expected to vary with sequencing depth.

The V and J genes are TRBV5-4 and TRBJ2-3; TRBD1 matches 8 bases. This receptor was taken from a man aged 18-30 years in good health. Sequenced sample: memory CD4+ T cells sorted from blood. Documented subset: CD45RA-negative fraction. CDR3 sequence: CASSLTGGYDTQYF. Written as DNA, the CDR3 is TGTGCCAGCAGCTTGACAGGGGGTTACGATACGCAGTATTTT.